This T cell receptor beta chain stems from a study of T cell responses to AZD1222 COVID-19 vaccine. Overall study findings and caveats: Dominant CD4 TCR responses targeted spike regions 160-218 and 743-854.

This CDR3 comprises 13 residues. V gave up 0 bases and J gave up 4 bases, with 6 bases separating them. Germline V lookup: CDR1 SGHRS, CDR2 YFSETQ. A few counts support this clone. Its antigen is currently unknown. Data came from immunoSEQ multiplex PCR; TCRdb stores just in-frame clones and leaves some out. This table has 150,000 or so clones, less than 95% appearing once. This rearrangement joins TRBV5-1 to TRBJ2-3; D not resolved. The sample consisted of peripheral blood, taken 28 days after the second AZD1222 dose. This TCR was sampled from an adult who received the AZD1222 COVID-19 vaccine. Here the CDR3 DNA reads TGCGCCAGCAGCTTGGGAGAATCAGATACGCAGTATTTT. Protein product: CASSLGESDTQYF.